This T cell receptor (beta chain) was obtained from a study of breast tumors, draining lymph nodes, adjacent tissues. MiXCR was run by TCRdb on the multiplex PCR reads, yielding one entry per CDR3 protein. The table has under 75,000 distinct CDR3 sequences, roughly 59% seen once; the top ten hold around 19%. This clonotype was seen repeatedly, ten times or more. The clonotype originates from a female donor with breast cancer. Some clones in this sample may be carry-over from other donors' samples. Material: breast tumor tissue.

The CDR3 nucleotides are TGTGCCAGCAGTTTTCAGTCTCATAGGCCGGGAGATACGCAGTATTTT. Residues: CASSFQSHRPGDTQYF. The chain links TRBV28 to TRBJ2-3; no definite D call. The CDR3 has 16 residues. Trimming removed 3 bases at V and 5 bases at J, with 18 bases between. Per germline, CDR1 MDHEN and CDR2 SYDVKM.